The rows below give T cell receptor beta chains drawn from one sample of a study of cytomegalovirus exposure and HLA in healthy donors. The protocol was immunoSEQ multiplex PCR, while the TCRdb copy is restricted to in-frame clones and leaves out a portion. The table lists roughly 79,000 clones, 85% to 95% of them singletons. The material sequenced was PBMCs. These receptors originate from a man aged 18 to 30 in good health and CMV-seronegative. Both conserved end residues are part of each CDR3. Each record gives: D gene, J gene, V gene, clone size, CDR3 protein, CDR3 DNA. The D gene is left open where the match is weak. Size is stated for part of the rows, as once, few or many counts, or as a class when the clone is expanded.

>TRBD1|TRBJ1-5|TRBV5-8|NA
CASSNRDSFQPQHF
TGTGCCAGCAGCAACCGGGACAGTTTTCAGCCCCAGCATTTT
>TRBD1|TRBJ1-1|TRBV19|NA
CASSINTGTVNTEAFF
TGTGCCAGTAGTATTAATACCGGGACAGTAAACACTGAAGCTTTCTTT
>TRBD2|TRBJ2-7|TRBV19|NA
CASSPAGEGVYEQYF
TGTGCCAGTAGTCCCGCCGGGGAGGGAGTTTACGAGCAGTACTTC
>NA|TRBJ1-2|TRBV19|NA
CASTLQGTYGYTF
TGTGCCAGTACCCTACAGGGCACCTATGGCTACACCTTC
>NA|TRBJ1-1|TRBV11-2|NA
CASSLAPRNTEAFF
TGTGCCAGCAGCTTAGCCCCCAGGAACACTGAAGCTTTCTTT
>NA|TRBJ1-1|TRBV27|NA
CASSLSAPTEAFF
TGTGCCAGCAGTTTATCGGCCCCCACTGAAGCTTTCTTT
>TRBD2|TRBJ2-1|TRBV19|NA
CASGDSGGNNNEQFF
TGTGCCAGCGGGGATAGCGGGGGGAATAACAATGAGCAGTTCTTC
>TRBD1|TRBJ2-5|TRBV5-6|NA
CASTGGRGWETQYF
TGTGCCAGCACCGGTGGCAGGGGGTGGGAGACCCAGTACTTC
>NA|TRBJ1-3|TRBV25-1|NA
CASSESRQSGNTIYF
TGTGCCAGCAGTGAATCTCGACAGTCTGGAAACACCATATATTTT
>NA|TRBJ2-1|TRBV11-1|NA
CASSLLIGRRDPYNEQFF
TGTGCCAGCAGCTTACTAATAGGTCGGCGGGACCCGTACAATGAGCAGTTCTTC
>NA|TRBJ2-1|TRBV9|NA
CASSVAGRRRGYNEQFF
TGTGCCAGCAGCGTAGCGGGCCGGAGAAGGGGCTACAATGAGCAGTTCTTC
>NA|TRBJ2-2|TRBV29-1|NA
CSVVNRSPDSSRANTGELFF
TGCAGCGTTGTTAACCGATCCCCGGACTCAAGTAGGGCGAACACCGGGGAGCTGTTTTTT
>NA|TRBJ1-1|TRBV7-9|NA
CASSLLLSRRNTEAFF
TGTGCCAGCAGCTTACTTTTATCCCGGAGGAACACTGAAGCTTTCTTT
>TRBD2|TRBJ2-3|TRBV9|NA
CASSVGPLGRGALSTDTQYF
TGTGCCAGCAGCGTAGGGCCGTTAGGGCGGGGGGCCCTAAGCACAGATACGCAGTATTTT
>TRBD2|TRBJ2-1|TRBV7-9|NA
CASSSGLAGPLRQFF
TGTGCCAGCAGCTCGGGACTAGCAGGACCACTTAGGCAGTTCTTC
>NA|TRBJ1-5|TRBV5-6|NA
CASSRTGHQGRPQHF
TGTGCCAGCAGCCGGACGGGACACCAGGGTCGGCCCCAGCATTTT
>TRBD1|TRBJ2-7|TRBV10-3|NA
CAISSRDSSNEQYF
TGTGCCATCAGTAGCCGGGACAGCTCTAACGAGCAGTACTTC
>NA|TRBJ1-1|TRBV5-1|NA
CASSPADSPNTEAFF
TGCGCCAGCAGCCCCGCGGACAGTCCGAACACTGAAGCTTTCTTT
>TRBD1|TRBJ1-2|TRBV7-9|NA
CASSRTTRGRGEAGYTF
TGTGCCAGCAGCCGCACCACTAGGGGCAGGGGGGAAGCTGGCTACACCTTC
>NA|TRBJ1-5|TRBV12-2|NA
CASRQAGVLYSNQPQHF
TGTGCAAGTCGCCAAGCAGGGGTCCTATATAGCAATCAGCCCCAGCATTTT
>TRBD2|TRBJ2-7|TRBV15|NA
CATSRAGGTSYEQYF
TGTGCCACCAGCCGGGCCGGGGGGACCTCCTACGAGCAGTACTTC
>TRBD2|TRBJ2-1|TRBV6-4|NA
CASRPTSGSNNEQFF
TGTGCCAGCAGACCCACTAGCGGGAGCAACAATGAGCAGTTCTTC
>NA|TRBJ2-5|TRBV7-2|NA
CASSLVRTQYF
TGTGCCAGCAGCTTAGTTCGGACCCAGTACTTC
>NA|TRBJ2-7|TRBV30|NA
CAWSLAPRSGTVVPRVAYEQYF
TGTGCCTGGAGCCTAGCGCCGAGGTCCGGGACAGTAGTCCCCAGGGTGGCCTACGAGCAGTACTTC
>NA|TRBJ1-6|TRBV6-1|NA
CASSEEVSGLGPLHF
TGTGCCAGCAGTGAAGAGGTTAGTGGACTAGGCCCCCTCCACTTT
>NA|TRBJ1-5|TRBV27|once
CASSPNFPNQPQHF
TGTGCCAGCAGTCCTAATTTTCCCAATCAGCCCCAGCATTTT
>NA|TRBJ1-3|TRBV28|once
CASSSPGGPISGNTIYF
TGTGCCAGCAGTTCGCCGGGGGGACCCATCTCTGGAAACACCATATATTTT
>NA|TRBJ1-1|TRBV6-6|NA
CASSYDRLNTEAFF
TGTGCCAGCAGTTACGACAGGCTGAACACTGAAGCTTTCTTT
>NA|TRBJ1-1|TRBV6-5|NA
CASSLDEGNTEAFF
TGTGCCAGCAGCCTGGACGAGGGGAACACTGAAGCTTTCTTT